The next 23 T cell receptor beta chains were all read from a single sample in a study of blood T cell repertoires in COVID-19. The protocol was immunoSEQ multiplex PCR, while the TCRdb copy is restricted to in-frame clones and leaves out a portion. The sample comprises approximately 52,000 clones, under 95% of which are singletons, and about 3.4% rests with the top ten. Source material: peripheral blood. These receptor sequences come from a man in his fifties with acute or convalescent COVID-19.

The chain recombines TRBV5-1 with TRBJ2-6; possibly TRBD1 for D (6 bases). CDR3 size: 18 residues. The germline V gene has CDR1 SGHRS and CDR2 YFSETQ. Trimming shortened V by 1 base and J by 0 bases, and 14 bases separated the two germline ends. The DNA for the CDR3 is TGCGCCAGCAGCTTGCAGGGGTCTCGGAGCTCTGGGGCCAACGTCCTGACTTTC. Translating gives CASSLQGSRSSGANVLTF.

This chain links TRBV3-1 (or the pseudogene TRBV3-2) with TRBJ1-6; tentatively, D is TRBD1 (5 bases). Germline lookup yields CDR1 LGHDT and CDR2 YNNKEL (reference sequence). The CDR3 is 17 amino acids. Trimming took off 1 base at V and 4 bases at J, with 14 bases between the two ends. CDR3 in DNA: TGTGCCAGCAGCCAAGCCTATGCGGGGGGTTATAATTCACCCCTCCACTTT. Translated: CASSQAYAGGYNSPLHF.

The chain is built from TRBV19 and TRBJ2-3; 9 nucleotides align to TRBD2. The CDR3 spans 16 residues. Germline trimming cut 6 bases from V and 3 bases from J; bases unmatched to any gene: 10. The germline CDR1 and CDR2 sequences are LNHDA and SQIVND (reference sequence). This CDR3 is CASSRLVAGVTDTQYF. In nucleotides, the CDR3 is TGTGCCAGTAGCCGGTTGGTAGCGGGGGTGACAGATACGCAGTATTTT.

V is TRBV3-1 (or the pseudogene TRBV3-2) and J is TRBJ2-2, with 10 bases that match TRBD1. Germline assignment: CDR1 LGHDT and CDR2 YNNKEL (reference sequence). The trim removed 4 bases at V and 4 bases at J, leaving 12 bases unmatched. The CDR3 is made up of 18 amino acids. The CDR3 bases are TGTGCCAGCAGCCCCCCCGGCGGGACAGGGGCACCCACCGGGGAGCTGTTTTTT. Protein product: CASSPPGGTGAPTGELFF.

Written as DNA, the CDR3 is TGTGCCAGCAGCCCGCTTAGATCAACTAATGAAAAACTGTTTTTT. Protein product: CASSPLRSTNEKLFF. The chain carries TRBV9 and TRBJ1-4; no reliable D call. The V end lost 4 bases, the J end lost 0 bases, and 10 bases lay between the germline ends. The CDR3 is 15 residues long. The germline gives CDR1 SGDLS, CDR2 YYNGEE.

CDR3 sequence: CASSLVPRTGRSSYNSPLHF. In DNA, the CDR3 is TGTGCCAGCAGTTTAGTCCCGAGGACAGGGCGAAGCTCCTATAATTCACCCCTCCACTTT. The rearrangement links TRBV28 to TRBJ1-6; 8 nucleotides match TRBD1. This CDR3 is built from 20 residues. From germline, CDR1 is MDHEN and CDR2 SYDVKM. V was clipped by 2 bases and J by 0 bases; unmatched bases: 12.

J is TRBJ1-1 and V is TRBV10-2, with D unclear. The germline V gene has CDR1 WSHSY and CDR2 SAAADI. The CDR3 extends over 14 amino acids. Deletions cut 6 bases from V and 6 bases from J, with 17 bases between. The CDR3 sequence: CASSSGFLSAEAFF. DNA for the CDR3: TGCGCCAGCAGCTCCGGGTTCCTGAGCGCTGAAGCTTTCTTT.

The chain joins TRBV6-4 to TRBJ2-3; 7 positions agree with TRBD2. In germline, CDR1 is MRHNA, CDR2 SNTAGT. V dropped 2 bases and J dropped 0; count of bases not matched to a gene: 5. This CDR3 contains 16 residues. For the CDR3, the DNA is TGTGCCAGCAGTGACGCGACTAGCTTTAGCACAGATACGCAGTATTTT. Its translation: CASSDATSFSTDTQYF.

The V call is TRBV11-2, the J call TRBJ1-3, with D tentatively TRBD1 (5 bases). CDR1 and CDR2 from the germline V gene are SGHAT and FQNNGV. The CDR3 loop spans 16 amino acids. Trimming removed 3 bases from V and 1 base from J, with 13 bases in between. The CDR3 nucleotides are TGTGCCAGCAGCTTGACCCAGGGAAGGTCTGGAAACACCATATATTTT. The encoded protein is CASSLTQGRSGNTIYF.

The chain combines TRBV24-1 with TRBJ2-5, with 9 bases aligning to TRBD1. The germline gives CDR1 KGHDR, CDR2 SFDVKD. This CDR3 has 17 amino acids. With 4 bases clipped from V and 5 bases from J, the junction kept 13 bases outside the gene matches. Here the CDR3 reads CATSETPGQGGGETQYF. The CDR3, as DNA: TGTGCCACCAGTGAGACTCCGGGACAGGGAGGAGGGGAGACCCAGTACTTC.

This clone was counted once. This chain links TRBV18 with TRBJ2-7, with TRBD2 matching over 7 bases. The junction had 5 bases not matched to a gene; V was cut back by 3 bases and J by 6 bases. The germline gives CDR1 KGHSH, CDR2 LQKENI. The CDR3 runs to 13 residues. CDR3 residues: CASSPSPGGEQYF. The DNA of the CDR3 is TGTGCCAGCTCACCTTCCCCGGGGGGCGAGCAGTACTTC.

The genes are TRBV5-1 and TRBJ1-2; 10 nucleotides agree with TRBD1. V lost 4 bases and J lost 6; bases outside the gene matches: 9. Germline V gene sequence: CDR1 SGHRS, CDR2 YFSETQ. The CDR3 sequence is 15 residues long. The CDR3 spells CASSPRDRGRHGYTF. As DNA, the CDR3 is TGCGCCAGCAGCCCCCGGGACAGGGGTCGGCATGGCTACACCTTC.

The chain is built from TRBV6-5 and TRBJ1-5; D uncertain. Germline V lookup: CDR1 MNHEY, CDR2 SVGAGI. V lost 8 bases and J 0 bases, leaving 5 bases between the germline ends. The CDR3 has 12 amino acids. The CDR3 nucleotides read TGTGCCAGCCAGGATAGCAATCAGCCCCAGCATTTT. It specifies CASQDSNQPQHF.

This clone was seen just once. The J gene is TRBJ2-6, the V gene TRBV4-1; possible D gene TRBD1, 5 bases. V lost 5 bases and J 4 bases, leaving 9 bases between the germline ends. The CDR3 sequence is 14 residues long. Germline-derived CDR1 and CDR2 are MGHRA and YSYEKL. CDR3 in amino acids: CASSIRQGANVLTF. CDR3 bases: TGCGCCAGCAGCATTCGACAGGGGGCCAACGTCCTGACTTTC.

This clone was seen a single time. CDR3 DNA sequence: TGTGCCAGCAGCTTAAGGCGGGGGGATTCGTACAATGAGCAGTTCTTC. Encoded protein: CASSLRRGDSYNEQFF. The J gene is TRBJ2-1, the V gene TRBV7-3, with 8 bases lining up with TRBD2. The CDR3 is 16 amino acids. V was clipped by 1 base and J by 4 bases; unmatched bases: 6. Germline V gene lookup returns CDR1 SGHTA and CDR2 FQGTGA.

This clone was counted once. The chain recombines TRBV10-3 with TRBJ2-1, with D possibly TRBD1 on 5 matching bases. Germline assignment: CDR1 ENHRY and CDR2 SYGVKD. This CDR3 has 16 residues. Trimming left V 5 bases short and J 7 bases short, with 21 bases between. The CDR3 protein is CAISTKTVERGNEQFF. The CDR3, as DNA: TGTGCCATCAGTACAAAGACTGTGGAAAGGGGTAATGAGCAGTTCTTC.

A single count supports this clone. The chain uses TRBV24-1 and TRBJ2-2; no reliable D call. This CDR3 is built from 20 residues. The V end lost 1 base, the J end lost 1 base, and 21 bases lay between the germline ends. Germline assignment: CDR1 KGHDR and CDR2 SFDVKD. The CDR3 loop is CATSDLTFGTAKQNTGELFF. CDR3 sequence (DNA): TGTGCCACCAGTGATTTAACGTTTGGAACAGCCAAGCAGAACACCGGGGAGCTGTTTTTT.

The CDR3 DNA reads TGTGCCAGCAGGTGGGGGGTTGAGCAGTACTTC. Amino acid sequence: CASRWGVEQYF. The chain joins TRBV25-1 to TRBJ2-7; weak D call: TRBD2 (6 bases). V was shortened by 6 bases and J by 7 bases, with 10 bases between the two germline ends. This CDR3 region has 11 residues. Germline V gene sequence: CDR1 MGHDK, CDR2 SYGVNS.

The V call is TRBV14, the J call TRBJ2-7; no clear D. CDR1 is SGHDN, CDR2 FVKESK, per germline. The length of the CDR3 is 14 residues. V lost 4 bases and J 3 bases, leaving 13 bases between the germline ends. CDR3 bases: TGTGCCAGCAGCCTCGCAGGAAACCTCTACGAGCAGTACTTC. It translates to CASSLAGNLYEQYF.

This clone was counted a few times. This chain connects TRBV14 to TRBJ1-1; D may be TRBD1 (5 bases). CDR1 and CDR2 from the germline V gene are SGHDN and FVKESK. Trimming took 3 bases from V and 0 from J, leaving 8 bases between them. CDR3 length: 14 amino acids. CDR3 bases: TGTGCCAGCAGCCAGAACAGGATGAACACTGAAGCTTTCTTT. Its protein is CASSQNRMNTEAFF.

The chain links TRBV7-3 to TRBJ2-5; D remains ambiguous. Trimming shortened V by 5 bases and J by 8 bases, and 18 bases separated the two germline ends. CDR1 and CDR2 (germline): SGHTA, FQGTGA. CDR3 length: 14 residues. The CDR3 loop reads CASSPHAGPGTQYF. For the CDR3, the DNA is TGTGCCAGCAGCCCTCATGCAGGTCCAGGAACCCAGTACTTC.

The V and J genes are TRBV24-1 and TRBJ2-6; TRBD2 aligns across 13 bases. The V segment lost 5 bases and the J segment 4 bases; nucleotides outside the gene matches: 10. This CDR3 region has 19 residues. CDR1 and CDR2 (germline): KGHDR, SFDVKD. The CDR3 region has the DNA TGTGCCACCAGTGGAGGGCAGGGACTAGCGGGGCTGGGGGCCAACGTCCTGACTTTC. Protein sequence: CATSGGQGLAGLGANVLTF.

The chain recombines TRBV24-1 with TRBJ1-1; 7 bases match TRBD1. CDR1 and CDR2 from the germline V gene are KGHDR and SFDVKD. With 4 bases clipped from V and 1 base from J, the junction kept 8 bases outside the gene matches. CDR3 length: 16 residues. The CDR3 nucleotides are TGTGCCACCAGTGACGGCGGGAGGGGGCGGAACACTGAAGCTTTCTTT. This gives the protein CATSDGGRGRNTEAFF.